This T cell receptor (beta chain) was sequenced during a study of PD-L1 blockade in urothelial cancer. Study in general: At 6 weeks and at 3 weeks (second dose) after treatment start, blood was analyzed.

Documented time point: peripheral blood 6 weeks after treatment start. The method was immunoSEQ multiplex PCR; TCRdb's version includes in-frame clones alone and lacks a portion of them. The table lists about 43,000 clones, 83% of them singletons. The V end lost 3 bases, the J end lost 4 bases, and 12 bases lay between the germline ends. This CDR3 contains 15 residues. Germline lookup yields CDR1 SGHAT and CDR2 FQDESV (reference sequence). The receptor's source is a man aged 55-75 years with urothelial cancer. The V gene is TRBV11-1, the J gene TRBJ2-2; TRBD1 is a possible D gene (6 bases). Source: PBMCs, taken around atezolizumab (anti-PD-L1) treatment. CDR3: CASSFIRGSTGELFF. DNA for the CDR3: TGTGCCAGCAGCTTCATCAGGGGCAGCACCGGGGAGCTGTTTTTT.